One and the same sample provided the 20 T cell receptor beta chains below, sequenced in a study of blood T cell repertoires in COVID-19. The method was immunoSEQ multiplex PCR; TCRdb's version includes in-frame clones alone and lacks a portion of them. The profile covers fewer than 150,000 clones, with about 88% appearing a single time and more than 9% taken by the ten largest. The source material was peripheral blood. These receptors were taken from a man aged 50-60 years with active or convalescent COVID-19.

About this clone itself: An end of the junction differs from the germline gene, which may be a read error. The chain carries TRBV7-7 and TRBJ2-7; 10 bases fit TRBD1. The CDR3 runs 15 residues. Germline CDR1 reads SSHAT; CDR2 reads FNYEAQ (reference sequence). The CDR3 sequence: CASSLGTGVAYEQYF. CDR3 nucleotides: TGTGCTAGCAGCTTAGGGACAGGGGTGGCCTACGAGCAGTACTTC.

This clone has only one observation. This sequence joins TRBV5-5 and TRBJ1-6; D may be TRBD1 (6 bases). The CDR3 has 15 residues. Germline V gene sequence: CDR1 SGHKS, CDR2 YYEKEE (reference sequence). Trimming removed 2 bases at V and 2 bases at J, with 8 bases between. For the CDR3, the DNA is TGTGCCAGCAGCTTTGGACAGACCTATAATTCACCCCTCCACTTT. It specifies CASSFGQTYNSPLHF.

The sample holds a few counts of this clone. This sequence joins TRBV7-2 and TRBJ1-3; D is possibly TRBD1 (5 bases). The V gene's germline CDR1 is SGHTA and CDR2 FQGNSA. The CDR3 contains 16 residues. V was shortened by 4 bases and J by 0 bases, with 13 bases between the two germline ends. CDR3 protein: CASSSLPGISGNTIYF. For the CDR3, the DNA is TGTGCCAGCAGCTCGCTACCAGGGATCTCTGGAAACACCATATATTTT.

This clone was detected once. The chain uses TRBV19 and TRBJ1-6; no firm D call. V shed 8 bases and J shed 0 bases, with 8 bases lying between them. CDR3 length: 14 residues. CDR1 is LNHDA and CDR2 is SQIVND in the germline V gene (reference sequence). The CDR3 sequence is CASCERSYNSPLHF. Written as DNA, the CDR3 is TGTGCCAGTTGTGAGCGCTCCTATAATTCACCCCTCCACTTT.

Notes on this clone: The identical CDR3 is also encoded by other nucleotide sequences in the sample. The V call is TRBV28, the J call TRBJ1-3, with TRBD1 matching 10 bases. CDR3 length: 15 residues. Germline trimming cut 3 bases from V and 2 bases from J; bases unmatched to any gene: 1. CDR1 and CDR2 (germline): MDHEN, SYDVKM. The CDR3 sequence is CASSLGTGAGNTIYF. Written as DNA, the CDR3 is TGTGCCAGCAGTTTGGGGACAGGGGCTGGAAACACCATATATTTT.

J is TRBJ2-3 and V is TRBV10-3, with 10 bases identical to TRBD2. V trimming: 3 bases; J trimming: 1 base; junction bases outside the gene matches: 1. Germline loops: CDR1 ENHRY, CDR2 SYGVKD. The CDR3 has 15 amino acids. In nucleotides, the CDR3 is TGTGCCATCAGTGATGGGACTAGCGGCACAGATACGCAGTATTTT. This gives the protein CAISDGTSGTDTQYF.

CDR3 loop: CASSRGQSITGELFF. In DNA, the CDR3 is TGTGCCAGTAGCAGGGGGCAATCTATAACCGGGGAGCTGTTTTTT. The chain recombines TRBV19 with TRBJ2-2; 8 nucleotides agree with TRBD1. The CDR3 has 15 amino acids. The germline CDR1 and CDR2 sequences are LNHDA and SQIVND (reference sequence). The junction had 8 bases not matched to a gene; V was cut back by 6 bases and J by 5 bases.

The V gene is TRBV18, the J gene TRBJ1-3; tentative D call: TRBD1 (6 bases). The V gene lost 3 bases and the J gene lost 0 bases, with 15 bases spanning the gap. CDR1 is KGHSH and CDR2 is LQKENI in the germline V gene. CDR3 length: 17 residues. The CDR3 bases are TGTGCCAGCTCACCGGTGGGCAGGGGTGCCTCTGGAAACACCATATATTTT. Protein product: CASSPVGRGASGNTIYF.

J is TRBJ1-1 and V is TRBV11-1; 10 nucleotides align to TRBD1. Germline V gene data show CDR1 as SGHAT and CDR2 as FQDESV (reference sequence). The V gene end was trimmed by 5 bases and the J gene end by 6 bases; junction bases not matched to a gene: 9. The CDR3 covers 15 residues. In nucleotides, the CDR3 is TGTGCCAGCAGCACTAGACAGGGGGCATACGCTGAAGCTTTCTTT. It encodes CASSTRQGAYAEAFF. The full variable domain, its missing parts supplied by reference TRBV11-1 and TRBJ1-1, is EAEVAQSPRYKITEKSQAVAFWCDPISGHATLYWYRQILGQGPELLVQFQDESVVDDSQLPKDRFSAERLKGVDSTLKIQPAELGDSAMYLCASSTRQGAYAEAFFGQGTRLTVV.

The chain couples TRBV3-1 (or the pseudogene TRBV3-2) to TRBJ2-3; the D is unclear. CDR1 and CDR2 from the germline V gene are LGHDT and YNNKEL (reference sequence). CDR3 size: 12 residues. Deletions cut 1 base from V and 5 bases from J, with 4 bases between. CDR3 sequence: CASSQAGDTQYF. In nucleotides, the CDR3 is TGTGCCAGCAGCCAAGCCGGAGATACGCAGTATTTT.

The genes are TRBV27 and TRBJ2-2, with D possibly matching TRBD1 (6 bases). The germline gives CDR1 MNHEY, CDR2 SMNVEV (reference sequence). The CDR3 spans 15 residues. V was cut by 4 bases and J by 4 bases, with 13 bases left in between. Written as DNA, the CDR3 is TGTGCCAGCAGTTCACAGGGTAAAGGCACCGGGGAGCTGTTTTTT. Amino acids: CASSSQGKGTGELFF.

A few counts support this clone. The CDR3 loop reads CASSPRGPDTQYF. The CDR3 bases are TGTGCCAGCAGTCCTCGCGGGCCAGATACGCAGTATTTT. This sequence joins TRBV7-9 and TRBJ2-3, with D possibly being TRBD2 (5 bases). This CDR3 has 13 amino acids. Germline-derived CDR1 and CDR2 are SEHNR and FQNEAQ (reference sequence). V gave up 6 bases and J gave up 4 bases, with 11 bases separating them.

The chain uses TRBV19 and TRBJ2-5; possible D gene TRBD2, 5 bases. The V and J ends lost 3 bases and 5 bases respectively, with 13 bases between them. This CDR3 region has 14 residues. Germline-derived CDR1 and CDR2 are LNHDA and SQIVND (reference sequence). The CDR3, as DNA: TGTGCCAGTAGTATCGGGGTGATTGGGGAGACCCAGTACTTC. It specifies CASSIGVIGETQYF.

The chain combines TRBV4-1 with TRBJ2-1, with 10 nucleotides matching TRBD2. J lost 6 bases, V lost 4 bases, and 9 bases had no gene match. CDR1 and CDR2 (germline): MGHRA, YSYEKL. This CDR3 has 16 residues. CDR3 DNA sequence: TGCGCCAGCAGCCCCCCGGAGCGGACTAGCGGCAATGAGCAGTTCTTC. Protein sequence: CASSPPERTSGNEQFF.

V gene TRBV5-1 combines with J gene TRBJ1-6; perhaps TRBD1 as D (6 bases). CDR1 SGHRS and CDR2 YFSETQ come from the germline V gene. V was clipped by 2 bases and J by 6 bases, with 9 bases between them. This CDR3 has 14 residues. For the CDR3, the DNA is TGCGCCAGCAGCTTCGACAGGAGTAATTCACCCCTCCACTTT. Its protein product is CASSFDRSNSPLHF.

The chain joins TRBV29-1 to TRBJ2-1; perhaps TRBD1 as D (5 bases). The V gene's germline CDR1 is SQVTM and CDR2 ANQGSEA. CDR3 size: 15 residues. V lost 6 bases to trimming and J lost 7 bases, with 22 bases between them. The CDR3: CSVGSTRVGGNEQFF. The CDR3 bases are TGCAGCGTCGGAAGTACCAGGGTTGGTGGGAATGAGCAGTTCTTC.

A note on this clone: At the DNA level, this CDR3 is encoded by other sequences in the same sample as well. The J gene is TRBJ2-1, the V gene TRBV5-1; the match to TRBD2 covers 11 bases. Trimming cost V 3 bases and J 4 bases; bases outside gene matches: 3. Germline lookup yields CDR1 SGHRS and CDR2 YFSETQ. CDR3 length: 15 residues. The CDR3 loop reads CASSSLAGGYNEQFF. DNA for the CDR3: TGCGCCAGCAGCTCGCTAGCGGGAGGATACAATGAGCAGTTCTTC.

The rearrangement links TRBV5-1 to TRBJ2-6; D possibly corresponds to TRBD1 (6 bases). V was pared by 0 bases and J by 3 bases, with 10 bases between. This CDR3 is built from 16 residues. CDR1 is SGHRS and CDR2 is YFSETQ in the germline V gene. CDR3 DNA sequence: TGCGCCAGCAGCTTGGAGGGGGTCCGTGGGGCCAACGTCCTGACTTTC. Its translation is CASSLEGVRGANVLTF. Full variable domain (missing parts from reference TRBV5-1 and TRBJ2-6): KAGVTQTPRYLIKTRGQQVTLSCSPISGHRSVSWYQQTPGQGLQFLFEYFSETQRNKGNFPGRFSGRQFSNSRSEMNVSTLELGDSALYLCASSLEGVRGANVLTFGAGSRLTVL.

The DNA of the CDR3 is TGTGCCAGCAGCATAAAGACGGGGAATGAGCAGTTCTTC. This codes for CASSIKTGNEQFF. V and J are TRBV6-4 and TRBJ2-1, with TRBD2 as a possible D gene (5 bases). V lost 6 bases, J lost 7 bases, and 13 bases lay in between. Germline CDR1 reads MRHNA; CDR2 reads SNTAGT. This CDR3 is built from 13 residues.

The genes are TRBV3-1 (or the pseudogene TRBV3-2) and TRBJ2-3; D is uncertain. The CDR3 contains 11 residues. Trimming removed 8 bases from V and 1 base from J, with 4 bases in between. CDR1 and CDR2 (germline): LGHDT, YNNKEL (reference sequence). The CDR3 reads CASRGTDTQYF. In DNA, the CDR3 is TGTGCCAGCCGGGGCACAGATACGCAGTATTTT.